This TCR beta chain is from a study of blood T cell repertoires in COVID-19. Under the authors' procedure: How many nucleated cells were present was estimated from reference gene primer amplification. Sequencing was performed with immunoSEQ multiplex PCR; in TCRdb, only in-frame clones are kept and a portion is missing. That table supplies the V and J calls and clone size; D and trimming were determined from the DNA. The sample has more than 65,000 clones, about 83% seen once. Germline loops: CDR1 MDHEN, CDR2 SYDVKM. The ends were cut back, 5 bases at V and 5 bases at J, with 12 bases in the middle. This CDR3 has 13 amino acids.

The sequence derives from a man under 40 with COVID-19, enrolled during active disease. V gene TRBV28 combines with J gene TRBJ1-1; TRBD1 might be the D (6 bases). Sequenced sample: peripheral blood. This CDR3 reads CASSATQGTEAFF. The CDR3 bases are TGTGCCAGCAGTGCAACCCAGGGGACTGAAGCTTTCTTT.